One T cell receptor beta chain is described in this entry. Its antigen remains unknown. The data originate from a study of PD-1 blockade in classical Hodgkin lymphoma. Whole-study results and caveats: There remain no defined causes for the repertoire differences, which possibly reflect disease activity or prior therapy. Newly diagnosed patients reportedly trailed healthy donors in baseline TCR diversity.

V gave up 3 bases and J gave up 1 base, with 7 bases separating them. The CDR3 contains 14 residues. Per germline, CDR1 SGDLS and CDR2 YYNGEE. The protocol was immunoSEQ multiplex PCR, while the TCRdb copy is restricted to in-frame clones and leaves out a portion. The table lists over 15,000 clones, roughly nine tenths of them singletons. The time point: newly diagnosed, previously untreated cHL patient sample. PBMCs from patients with newly diagnosed, untreated classical Hodgkin lymphoma served as a comparison group for the relapsed/refractory trial patients. The sample taken for sequencing was peripheral blood mononuclear cells (PBMCs). This sequence originates from a human donor with classical Hodgkin lymphoma. The chain is built from TRBV9 and TRBJ2-2; D gene uncertain. In DNA, the CDR3 is TGTGCCAGCAGCGGCTCCGGGAACACCGGGGAGCTGTTTTTT. Protein product: CASSGSGNTGELFF. Using reference TRBV9 and TRBJ2-2 for the parts outside the CDR3, the full variable domain is DSGVTQTPKHLITATGQRVTLRCSPRSGDLSVYWYQQSLDQGLQFLIQYYNGEERAKGNILERFSAQQFPDLHSELNLSSLELGDSALYFCASSGSGNTGELFFGEGSRLTVL.